This TCR beta chain was retrieved from a study of T-cell memory formation after mild COVID-19. As for the study in general: Among the donors, TCR clusters were largely specific to each donor. Findings and caveats of the study: The SARS-CoV-2 specificity of second-wave clones reaching peak at day 37 remained unverified. CM and EM subsets held most contracting CD4+ clones; EMRA held CD8+ ones. The study detected some responding clones in pre-infection memory, suggesting cross-reactive memory joined.

CDR3 length equals 13 residues. CDR1 is DFQATT, CDR2 SNEGSKA, per germline (reference sequence). V dropped 6 bases and J dropped 5; count of bases not matched to a gene: 3. From the 5' RACE reads, TCRdb called clonotypes with MiXCR, one entry per CDR3 protein. The top ten clones hold more than 20% of a sample with more than 150,000 distinct CDR3 sequences, 20% to 25% of them seen once. With regard to this clonotype: The antigen is not known.

The TCR sequence derives from an adult woman who had mild COVID-19 (a few samples of this study predate the infection). Cell type and time point are not known. Source material: PBMCs or a T cell subset sorted from them (not recorded which). The J gene is TRBJ2-7, the V gene TRBV20-1; TRBD2 agrees at 14 bases. The CDR3 DNA follows: TGCAGTGCCAGACTAGCGGGAGGGCACGAGCAGTACTTC. This encodes CSARLAGGHEQYF.